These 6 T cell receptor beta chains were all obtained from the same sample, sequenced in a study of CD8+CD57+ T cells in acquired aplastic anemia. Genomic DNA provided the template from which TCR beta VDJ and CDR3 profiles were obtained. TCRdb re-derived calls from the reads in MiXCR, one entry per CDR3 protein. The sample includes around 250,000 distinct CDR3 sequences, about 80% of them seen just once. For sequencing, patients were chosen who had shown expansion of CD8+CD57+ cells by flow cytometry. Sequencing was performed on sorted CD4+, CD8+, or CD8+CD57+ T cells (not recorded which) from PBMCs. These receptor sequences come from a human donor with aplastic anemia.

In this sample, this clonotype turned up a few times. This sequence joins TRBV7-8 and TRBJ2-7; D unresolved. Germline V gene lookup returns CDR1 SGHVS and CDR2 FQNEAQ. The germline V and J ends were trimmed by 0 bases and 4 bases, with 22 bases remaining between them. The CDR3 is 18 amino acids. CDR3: CASSLAAGPDTLYYEQYV. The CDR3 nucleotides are TGTGCCAGCAGCTTAGCGGCAGGCCCCGATACGCTGTATTACGAGCAGTACGTC.

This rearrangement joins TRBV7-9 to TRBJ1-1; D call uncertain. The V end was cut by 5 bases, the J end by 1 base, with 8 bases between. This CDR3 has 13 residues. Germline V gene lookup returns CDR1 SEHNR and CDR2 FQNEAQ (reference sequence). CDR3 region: CASSGRGNTEAFF. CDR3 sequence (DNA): TGTGCCAGCAGCGGACGAGGGAACACTGAAGCTTTCTTT.

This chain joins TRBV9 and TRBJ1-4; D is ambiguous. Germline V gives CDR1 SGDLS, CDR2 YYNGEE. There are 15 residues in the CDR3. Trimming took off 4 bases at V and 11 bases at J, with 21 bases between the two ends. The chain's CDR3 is CASSFQRAANGKLFF. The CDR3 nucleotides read TGTGCCAGCAGCTTTCAAAGGGCGGCTAATGGCAAACTGTTTTTT.

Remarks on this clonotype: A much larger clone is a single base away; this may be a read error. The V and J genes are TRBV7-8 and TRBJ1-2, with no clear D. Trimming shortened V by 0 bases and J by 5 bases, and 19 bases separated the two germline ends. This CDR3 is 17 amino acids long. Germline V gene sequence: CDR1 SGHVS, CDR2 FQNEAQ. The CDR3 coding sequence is TGTGCCAGCAGCTTAGCGGGAGGTCCCGAAACGCAGTATGGCTACACCTTC. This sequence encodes CASSLAGGPETQYGYTF.

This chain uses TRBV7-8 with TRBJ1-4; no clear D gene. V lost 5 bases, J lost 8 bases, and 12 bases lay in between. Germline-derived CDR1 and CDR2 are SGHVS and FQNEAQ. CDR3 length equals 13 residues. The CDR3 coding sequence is TGTGCCAGCAGCCAAGTCGTGGAGGAAAAACTGTTTTTT. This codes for CASSQVVEEKLFF. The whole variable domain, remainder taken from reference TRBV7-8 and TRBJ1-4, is GAGVSQSPRYKVAKRGQDVALRCDPISGHVSLFWYQQALGQGPEFLTYFQNEAQLDKSGLPSDRFFAERPEGSVSTLKIQRTQQEDSAVYLCASSQVVEEKLFFGSGTQLSVL.

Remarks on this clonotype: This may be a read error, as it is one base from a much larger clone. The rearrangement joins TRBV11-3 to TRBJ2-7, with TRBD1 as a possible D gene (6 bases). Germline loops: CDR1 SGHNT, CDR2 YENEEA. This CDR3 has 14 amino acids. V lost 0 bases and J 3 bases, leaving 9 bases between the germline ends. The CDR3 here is CASSLELTGYEQYF. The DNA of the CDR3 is TGTGCCAGCAGCTTAGAACTGACAGGCTACGAGCAGTACTTC.